The 7 T cell receptor beta chains listed next were all sequenced from one sample in a study of blood T cell repertoires in COVID-19. Profiling relied on immunoSEQ multiplex PCR, and the TCRdb table lists in-frame clones only, not all of them. Counted here are about 280,000 clones, about 88% occurring once; the ten biggest clones make up roughly 2%. Specimen: PBMCs or T cells enriched from blood (not recorded which). These receptors were taken from a woman aged 55-70 years in a cohort exposed to, infected with or recovered from COVID-19 (not recorded which).

The chain combines TRBV24-1 with TRBJ1-5; 7 positions agree with TRBD1. The length of the CDR3 is 15 residues. Germline V gives CDR1 KGHDR, CDR2 SFDVKD. J gave up 5 bases and V 4 bases, and 7 bases lay outside the gene matches. In DNA form, the CDR3 reads TGTGCCACCAGTGACCCCACCACAGGGGATCAGCCCCAGCATTTT. Its protein is CATSDPTTGDQPQHF.

The chain employs TRBV6-5 and TRBJ2-1; 10 positions match TRBD1. The CDR3 sequence is 15 residues long. Germline assignment: CDR1 MNHEY and CDR2 SVGAGI. V trimming: 6 bases; J trimming: 2 bases; junction bases outside the gene matches: 4. The CDR3 sequence: CASRRDRGPYNEQFF. The DNA for the CDR3 is TGTGCCAGCAGGCGGGACAGGGGCCCCTACAATGAGCAGTTCTTC.

This clone occurred many times. The chain employs TRBV5-1 and TRBJ2-1, with TRBD2 matching over 7 bases. The CDR3 covers 15 residues. From germline, CDR1 is SGHRS and CDR2 YFSETQ. V lost 2 bases and J lost 8; bases outside the gene matches: 10. The DNA of the CDR3 is TGCGCCAGCAGCTTCGCGGGAGATTGGTTAGATGAGCAGTTCTTC. Translation gives CASSFAGDWLDEQFF.

V and J are TRBV15 and TRBJ2-2; 8 nucleotides agree with TRBD2. The CDR3 is 18 residues long. V dropped 0 bases and J dropped 4; count of bases not matched to a gene: 10. The germline V gene encodes CDR1 LNHNV and CDR2 YYDKDF (reference sequence). CDR3 amino acids: CATSRDQLIGTSTGELFF. CDR3 DNA sequence: TGTGCCACCAGCAGAGATCAACTAATCGGGACTAGCACCGGGGAGCTGTTTTTT.

This chain uses TRBV5-1 with TRBJ2-2; 7 nucleotides agree with TRBD1. Unmatched junction bases numbered 6, after V lost 4 bases and J lost 6 bases. Germline lookup yields CDR1 SGHRS and CDR2 YFSETQ. The CDR3 is 14 amino acids. Here the CDR3 reads CASSQTGRSGELFF. The CDR3 coding sequence is TGCGCCAGCAGCCAGACAGGGCGTTCCGGGGAGCTGTTTTTT.

The genes are TRBV5-4 and TRBJ2-3; the match to TRBD2 covers 13 bases. The CDR3 runs to 17 residues. Germline trimming cut 4 bases from V and 5 bases from J; bases unmatched to any gene: 10. CDR1 and CDR2 (germline): SGHNT, YYREEE (reference sequence). This CDR3 reads CASSPKTSGRALDTQYF. DNA for the CDR3: TGTGCCAGCAGCCCAAAAACTAGCGGGAGGGCCTTAGATACGCAGTATTTT.

The V gene is TRBV5-1, the J gene TRBJ2-2, with 7 bases fitting TRBD1. The CDR3 has 15 residues. Germline CDR1 is SGHRS and CDR2 is YFSETQ. Germline trimming cut 2 bases from V and 2 bases from J; bases unmatched to any gene: 3. CDR3: CASSFDRVNTGELFF. The CDR3 bases are TGCGCCAGCAGCTTCGACAGGGTAAACACCGGGGAGCTGTTTTTT.